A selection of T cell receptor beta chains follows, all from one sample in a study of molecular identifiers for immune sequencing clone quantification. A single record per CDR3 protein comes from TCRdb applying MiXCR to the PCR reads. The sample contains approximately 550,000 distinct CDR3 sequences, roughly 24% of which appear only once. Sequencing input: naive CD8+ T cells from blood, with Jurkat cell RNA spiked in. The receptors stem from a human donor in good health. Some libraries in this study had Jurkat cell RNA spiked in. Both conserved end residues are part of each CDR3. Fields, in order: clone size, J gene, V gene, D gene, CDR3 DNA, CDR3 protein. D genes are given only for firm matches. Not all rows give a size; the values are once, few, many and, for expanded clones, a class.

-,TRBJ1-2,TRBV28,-,TGTGCCGGCAGCATACGCGAGGGGATTCTCTATAACTATGGCTACACCTTC,CAGSIREGILYNYGYTF
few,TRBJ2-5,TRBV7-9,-,TGTGCCAGCAGCTTAGCGTTTAGTGAGACCCAGTACTTC,CASSLAFSETQYF
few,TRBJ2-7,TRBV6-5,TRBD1,TGTGCCAGCAGACCTCAGGGGGCCCCCCACGAGCAGTACTTC,CASRPQGAPHEQYF
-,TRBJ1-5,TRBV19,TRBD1,TGTGCCAGTAACTTACAGGGGAACGCTCAGCCCCAGCATTTT,CASNLQGNAQPQHF
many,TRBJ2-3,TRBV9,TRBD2,TGTGCCAGCAGCACGGGACTAGCGGGAGACACAGATACGCAGTATTTT,CASSTGLAGDTDTQYF
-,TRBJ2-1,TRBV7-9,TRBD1,TGTGCCAGCTGGGGCGGGACAGGGGCCTACAATGAGCAGTTCTTC,CASWGGTGAYNEQFF
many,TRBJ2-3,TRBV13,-,TGTGCCAGCAGCTCCGAGGCCGGAAGACTAGATACGCAGTATTTT,CASSSEAGRLDTQYF
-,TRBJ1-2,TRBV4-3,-,TGCGCCAGCAGCCAAGGATCAGGGCTTGGTTATGGCTACACCTTC,CASSQGSGLGYGYTF
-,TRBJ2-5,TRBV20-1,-,TGCGGTGCTAGTTCCGGGGGTGAGACCCAGTACTTC,CGASSGGETQYF
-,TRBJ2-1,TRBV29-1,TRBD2,TGCAGCGCCGTTGGAGTAGCGGGGGGCCATGAGCAGTTCTTC,CSAVGVAGGHEQFF
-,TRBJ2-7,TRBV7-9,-,TGTGCCAGCAGAAACGGGGCGAGCTATGGGGACGAGCAGTACTTC,CASRNGASYGDEQYF
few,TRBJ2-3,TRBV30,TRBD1,TGTGCCTGGAGTGGGGGACAGGGGGCGGGAGATACGCAGTATTTT,CAWSGGQGAGDTQYF
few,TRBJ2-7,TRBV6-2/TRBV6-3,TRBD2,TGTGCCAGCAGTTACTGGGTTGAAGACGGGACTAGCGGGTCCTACGAGCAGTACTTC,CASSYWVEDGTSGSYEQYF